In this sample, the clone carrying this TCR beta chain turned up a few times. Unique molecular identifier tags were affixed to discrete cDNA molecules. TCRdb reprocessed the 5' RACE reads with MiXCR, giving one entry per CDR3 protein. The repertoire holds under 85,000 distinct CDR3 sequences, roughly 4.7% seen once, with under 7.5% in the top ten. This entry belongs to a study of early T cells in non-severe SARS-CoV-2 infection. The overall study: The authors sequenced bulk RNA from unsorted whole blood, leaving chains unpaired.

Germline V gene lookup returns CDR1 SEHNR and CDR2 FQNEAQ (reference sequence). The CDR3 length is 15 residues. V was clipped by 1 base and J by 6 bases, with 14 bases between them. This sequence joins TRBV7-9 and TRBJ2-3; D gene uncertain. The receptor was isolated from an adult who was a healthcare worker with PCR-confirmed SARS-CoV-2 infection or an uninfected control (not recorded which). Sequenced material: whole blood, taken at baseline. Written as DNA, the CDR3 is TGTGCCAGCAGCTTAGAAAAGGCCCGTTCGGATACGCAGTATTTT. Its translation is CASSLEKARSDTQYF. The full variable domain, completed using reference TRBV7-9 and TRBJ2-3, is DTGVSQNPRHKITKRGQNVTFRCDPISEHNRLYWYRQTLGQGPEFLTYFQNEAQLEKSRLLSDRFSAERPKGSFSTLEIQRTEQGDSAMYLCASSLEKARSDTQYFGPGTRLTVL.